One TCR beta chain is described in this entry. Its cognate antigen is unknown. The entry originates in a study of T-cell reconstitution after alpha-beta-depleted transplantation in children. This CDR3 contains 15 residues. Trimming took 4 bases from V and 0 from J, leaving 7 bases between them. The germline gives CDR1 SGHTA, CDR2 FQGTGA. General study findings and limits: About two months after transplant, alpha-beta T cells reportedly came from several hundred expanded graft clones. From newly produced T cells came most of the T-cell counts and diversity one year after transplant.

As it was prepared, the TCRbeta library received unique molecular identifiers. TCRdb analysed the PCR reads with MiXCR anew, one entry per CDR3 protein. In the table there are 600,000 or so distinct CDR3 sequences, 23% of which are singletons. The sample consisted of PBMCs, mostly from graft donor cells, taken 360 days after TCRalphabeta/CD19-depleted stem cell transplant. This clonotype originated in a boy younger than two who had a stem cell transplant for acute myeloid leukemia, so the T cells may come from the graft donor. The chain employs TRBV7-3 and TRBJ2-6, with D unclear. Here the CDR3 reads CASSSGSSGANVLTF. CDR3 nucleotides: TGTGCCAGCAGCTCCGGTAGCTCTGGGGCCAACGTCCTGACTTTC.